This T cell receptor beta chain came from a study of cytomegalovirus exposure and HLA in healthy donors. Study at large: Clustering assigned 81% of the roughly 400 genotyped donors to the Caucasian-associated ancestry cluster.

General study findings and limits: Being productive about 90% or about 30% of the time was typical of most TCR beta V segments in an earlier analysis. Versus the approximately 700-donor mean, an Asian-associated ancestry cluster reportedly showed fewer N-insertions in a later analysis.

The PCR had 60 Vbeta and 13 Jbeta primers. Clones were read by immunoSEQ multiplex PCR, and TCRdb kept only the in-frame ones, dropping some. The table includes 160,000 or so clones, around four fifths detected once. Between the trimmed V and J ends, which lost 7 bases and 6 bases, there was a span of 21 bases. Germline V CDR1 and CDR2: LNHDA, SQIVND (reference sequence). The CDR3 has 15 amino acids. Turning to this clone: As yet, its antigen is unknown.

The chain is built from TRBV19 and TRBJ1-2; no definite D call. This TCR came from a young woman in good health and CMV-seronegative. The sequenced sample was PBMCs. The CDR3 DNA follows: TGTGCCAGTACTTTATCCTTACAGACCTCGAATGGCTACACCTTC. This sequence encodes CASTLSLQTSNGYTF.